The 15 T cell receptor beta chains reported below all come from one sample, sequenced in a study of early T cells in non-severe SARS-CoV-2 infection. TCRdb re-called the 5' RACE reads with MiXCR, one entry per CDR3 protein. Of about 100,000 distinct CDR3 sequences listed, 12% are singletons. The sample consisted of whole blood. Receptors originate from an adult who was a healthcare worker with PCR-confirmed SARS-CoV-2 infection or an uninfected control (not recorded which).

This clonotype was counted a few times. The gene calls are TRBV11-2 and TRBJ2-1, with D perhaps assigned TRBD1 or TRBD2 (6 bases each). The CDR3 spans 17 residues. Germline V gene lookup returns CDR1 SGHAT and CDR2 FQNNGV. The ends were cut back, 5 bases at V and 3 bases at J, with 20 bases in the middle. This chain's CDR3 is CASSPGAGTRFYNEQFF. Written as DNA, the CDR3 is TGTGCCAGCAGCCCAGGGGCGGGGACAAGGTTCTACAATGAGCAGTTCTTC.

This clonotype was counted ten times or more. The rearrangement links TRBV18 to TRBJ1-1; possible D gene TRBD1, 6 bases. V dropped 3 bases and J dropped 7 bases, with 18 bases sitting between them. In germline, CDR1 is KGHSH, CDR2 LQKENI. CDR3 length: 15 residues. The CDR3 is CASSPQPIRGGEAFF. CDR3 in DNA: TGTGCCAGCTCACCTCAACCTATTCGAGGGGGTGAAGCTTTCTTT.

This clonotype was observed many times. The chain joins TRBV29-1 to TRBJ2-1; 7 nucleotides agree with TRBD2. The V gene end was trimmed by 3 bases and the J gene end by 10 bases; junction bases not matched to a gene: 6. Germline V CDR1 and CDR2: SQVTM, ANQGSEA. The CDR3 runs 12 residues. The CDR3 protein is CSVEAASGEQFF. DNA for the CDR3: TGCAGCGTTGAGGCTGCTAGCGGAGAGCAGTTCTTC.

This clonotype was seen more than once but under ten times. The gene calls are TRBV28 and TRBJ1-2, with no clear D. Trimming cost V 3 bases and J 7 bases, with 21 bases left between them. The CDR3 extends over 16 amino acids. Germline V CDR1 and CDR2: MDHEN, SYDVKM. The CDR3 coding sequence is TGTGCCAGCAGTTTGCCGGAGCCCCCGTTAGGTTCTGGCTACACCTTC. This gives the protein CASSLPEPPLGSGYTF.

The chain carries TRBV14 and TRBJ2-1, with 7 bases matching TRBD2. Trimming took 3 bases from V and 7 from J; bases not matched to a gene: 18. The CDR3 is made up of 18 amino acids. The germline V gene encodes CDR1 SGHDN and CDR2 FVKESK. The CDR3 DNA follows: TGTGCCAGCAGCCAGACAAACCCTAGCGGAATCGGTTTAAATGAGCAGTTCTTC. Translated: CASSQTNPSGIGLNEQFF.

This rearrangement joins TRBV25-1 to TRBJ1-2; 11 nucleotides agree with TRBD1. Trimming removed 4 bases from V and 7 bases from J; junction bases left unmatched: 5. CDR1 and CDR2 from the germline V gene are MGHDK and SYGVNS. CDR3 length equals 14 residues. The CDR3 protein is CASSGTGGEFGYTF. The CDR3 region has the DNA TGTGCCAGCAGTGGGACAGGGGGCGAGTTTGGCTACACCTTC.

This clonotype was observed at least ten times. The chain has TRBV7-9 and TRBJ2-2; a weak D match, TRBD2 (6 bases). Germline-derived CDR1 and CDR2 are SEHNR and FQNEAQ (reference sequence). The length of the CDR3 is 11 residues. CDR3 DNA sequence: TGTAGGGTGGAGGGCACCGGGGAGCTGTTTTTT. It yields the protein CRVEGTGELFF.

At least ten counts were recorded for this clonotype. The chain combines TRBV7-9 with TRBJ2-7; TRBD1 is a possible D gene (5 bases). Germline CDR1 reads SEHNR; CDR2 reads FQNEAQ (reference sequence). CDR3 size: 15 residues. The V end was cut by 6 bases, the J end by 3 bases, with 18 bases between. The CDR3 nucleotides are TGTGCCAGCAGTCCTTTTTCAGCGCAGGGCTACGAGCAGTACTTC. Translated, it gives CASSPFSAQGYEQYF.

This clonotype has ten or more counts. The chain employs TRBV4-1 and TRBJ2-7, with a weak D call TRBD2 (5 bases). V was pared by 4 bases and J by 9 bases, with 22 bases between. Looked up from germline, CDR1 is MGHRA and CDR2 is YSYEKL. This CDR3 contains 15 residues. CDR3 amino acids: CASSLSASRSPGQYF. The CDR3 DNA is TGCGCCAGCAGCCTTTCGGCTAGCAGGAGTCCGGGGCAGTACTTC.

This clonotype was detected ten times or more. This chain joins TRBV5-1 and TRBJ2-7; D possibly matches TRBD1 or TRBD2 (5 bases each). The CDR3 runs 14 residues. Trimming cost V 1 base and J 6 bases, with 14 bases left between them. Per the germline V gene, CDR1 is SGHRS and CDR2 is YFSETQ. CDR3 sequence (DNA): TGCGCCAGCAGCTTGAGGGGCCCTCGGGGCGAGCAGTACTTC. As protein: CASSLRGPRGEQYF.

This clonotype came up a few times. This rearrangement joins TRBV6-2 or TRBV6-3 to TRBJ2-2; possible D gene TRBD2, 6 bases. Germline loops: CDR1 MNHEY, CDR2 SVGEGT. The CDR3 loop spans 16 amino acids. V was cut by 6 bases and J by 8 bases, with 22 bases left in between. This chain's CDR3 is CASRTVTSVRTGELFF. CDR3 DNA sequence: TGTGCCAGCAGGACTGTGACTAGTGTTCGAACAGGGGAGCTGTTTTTT.

This clonotype was picked up many times. The gene calls are TRBV7-9 and TRBJ1-5; D uncertain. The V gene's germline CDR1 is SEHNR and CDR2 FQNEAQ (reference sequence). Trimming removed 3 bases at V and 5 bases at J, with 5 bases between. This CDR3 has 12 amino acids. This CDR3 is CASSFGDQPQHF. DNA for the CDR3: TGTGCCAGCAGCTTTGGGGATCAGCCCCAGCATTTT.

This clonotype was recorded a few times. The CDR3 loop reads CATGFGTEAFF. In DNA, the CDR3 is TGTGCTACAGGGTTCGGCACTGAAGCTTTCTTT. The chain uses TRBV30 and TRBJ1-1, with D tentatively TRBD1 (6 bases). This CDR3 contains 11 residues. Germline V gene lookup returns CDR1 GTSNPN and CDR2 SVGIG (reference sequence).

The chain links TRBV5-1 to TRBJ1-6; tentatively, D is TRBD1 (5 bases). The CDR3 length is 16 residues. Trimming removed 0 bases from V and 4 bases from J, with 11 bases in between. CDR1 and CDR2 (germline): SGHRS, YFSETQ. As DNA, the CDR3 is TGCGCCAGCAGCTTGGGTGCGACAGCTTATAATTCACCCCTCCACTTT. Translating it yields CASSLGATAYNSPLHF.

This clonotype showed up just a few times. The rearrangement joins TRBV30 to TRBJ2-7, with 7 bases matching TRBD1. The CDR3 covers 16 residues. Germline CDR1 is GTSNPN and CDR2 is SVGIG (reference sequence). Germline trimming cut 2 bases from V and 3 bases from J; bases unmatched to any gene: 13. DNA for the CDR3: TGTGCCTGGAGTCCCCCCTTAAGGGGGCTGGGCTACGAGCAGTACTTC. Its translation: CAWSPPLRGLGYEQYF.